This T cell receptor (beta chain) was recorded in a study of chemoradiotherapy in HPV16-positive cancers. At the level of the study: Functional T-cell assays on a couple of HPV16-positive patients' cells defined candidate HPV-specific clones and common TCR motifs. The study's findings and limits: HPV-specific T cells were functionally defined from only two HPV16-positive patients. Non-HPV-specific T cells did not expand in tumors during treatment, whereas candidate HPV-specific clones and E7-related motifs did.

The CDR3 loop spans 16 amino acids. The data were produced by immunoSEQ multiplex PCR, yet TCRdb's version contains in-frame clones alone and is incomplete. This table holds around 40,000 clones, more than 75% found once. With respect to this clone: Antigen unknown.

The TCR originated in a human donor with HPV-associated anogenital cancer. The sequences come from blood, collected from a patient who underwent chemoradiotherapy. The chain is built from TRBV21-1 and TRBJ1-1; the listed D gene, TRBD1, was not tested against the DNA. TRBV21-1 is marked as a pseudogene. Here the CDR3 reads CASSKRKYRGRTEAFF. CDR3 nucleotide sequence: TGTGCCAGCAGCAAACGTAAATACAGGGGGCGCACTGAAGCTTTCTTT.